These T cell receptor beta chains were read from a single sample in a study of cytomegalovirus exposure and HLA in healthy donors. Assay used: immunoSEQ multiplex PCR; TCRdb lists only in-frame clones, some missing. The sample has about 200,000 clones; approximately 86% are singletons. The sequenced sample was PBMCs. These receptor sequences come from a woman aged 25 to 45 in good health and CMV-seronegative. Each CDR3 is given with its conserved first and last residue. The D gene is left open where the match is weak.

CDR3 protein: CASSLDRFGYTF; CDR3 length: 12; V gene: TRBV7-9; D gene: NA; J gene: TRBJ1-2
CDR3 protein: CASSEGGRIKYQPQHF; CDR3 length: 16; V gene: TRBV6-1; D gene: NA; J gene: TRBJ1-5
CDR3 protein: CASSLGSIRGNTEAFF; CDR3 length: 16; V gene: TRBV7-8; D gene: NA; J gene: TRBJ1-1
CDR3 protein: CASSSLGQGVNEQYF; CDR3 length: 15; V gene: TRBV7-9; D gene: TRBD1; J gene: TRBJ2-7
CDR3 protein: CASRVGQDYEQYF; CDR3 length: 13; V gene: TRBV10-2; D gene: TRBD1; J gene: TRBJ2-7
CDR3 protein: CASSLAIRSGELFF; CDR3 length: 14; V gene: TRBV7-3; D gene: NA; J gene: TRBJ2-2
CDR3 protein: CASSWGGGGDEQFF; CDR3 length: 14; V gene: TRBV7-3; D gene: NA; J gene: TRBJ2-1
CDR3 protein: CASSLEVGGGAAGELFF; CDR3 length: 17; V gene: TRBV11-3; D gene: TRBD2; J gene: TRBJ2-2
CDR3 protein: CASSLNAVKETQYF; CDR3 length: 14; V gene: TRBV5-1; D gene: NA; J gene: TRBJ2-5
CDR3 protein: CASSLSYSTDTQYF; CDR3 length: 14; V gene: TRBV7-6; D gene: NA; J gene: TRBJ2-3
CDR3 protein: CSGSGSNEQFF; CDR3 length: 11; V gene: TRBV20-1; D gene: TRBD2; J gene: TRBJ2-1
CDR3 protein: CASRTTGDTREQYF; CDR3 length: 14; V gene: TRBV5-1; D gene: TRBD1; J gene: TRBJ2-7
CDR3 protein: CASNSRGGNTDTQYF; CDR3 length: 15; V gene: TRBV7-9; D gene: NA; J gene: TRBJ2-3
CDR3 protein: CASSYGVDYHEQYF; CDR3 length: 14; V gene: TRBV28; D gene: NA; J gene: TRBJ2-7
CDR3 protein: CASSQQGNYGYTF; CDR3 length: 13; V gene: TRBV6-5; D gene: TRBD1; J gene: TRBJ1-2
CDR3 protein: CAISDRQGVADTQYF; CDR3 length: 15; V gene: TRBV10-3; D gene: TRBD1; J gene: TRBJ2-3
CDR3 protein: CASRGTTSSYNEQFF; CDR3 length: 15; V gene: TRBV6-6; D gene: NA; J gene: TRBJ2-1
CDR3 protein: CASSTQGLGGQPQHF; CDR3 length: 15; V gene: TRBV19; D gene: NA; J gene: TRBJ1-5
CDR3 protein: CASSLSVEPQHF; CDR3 length: 12; V gene: TRBV11-3; D gene: NA; J gene: TRBJ1-5
CDR3 protein: CASSGQGRFEKLFF; CDR3 length: 14; V gene: TRBV6-1; D gene: TRBD1; J gene: TRBJ1-4
CDR3 protein: CASIQTGTLPDTQYF; CDR3 length: 15; V gene: TRBV2; D gene: NA; J gene: TRBJ2-3
CDR3 protein: CSVLPAPREIGGYTF; CDR3 length: 15; V gene: TRBV29-1; D gene: NA; J gene: TRBJ1-2
CDR3 protein: CASSAISGTDTQYF; CDR3 length: 14; V gene: TRBV9; D gene: NA; J gene: TRBJ2-3
CDR3 protein: CASSFTGTNYNEQFF; CDR3 length: 15; V gene: TRBV5-1; D gene: TRBD2; J gene: TRBJ2-1
CDR3 protein: CASSATGFGLGYTF; CDR3 length: 14; V gene: TRBV6-1; D gene: TRBD1; J gene: TRBJ1-2
CDR3 protein: CASSYNSNQPQHF; CDR3 length: 13; V gene: TRBV28; D gene: NA; J gene: TRBJ1-5
CDR3 protein: CASSTGTSGSSDTQYF; CDR3 length: 16; V gene: TRBV7-2; D gene: TRBD2; J gene: TRBJ2-3
CDR3 protein: CASSKRVREEYGYTF; CDR3 length: 15; V gene: TRBV21-1; D gene: NA; J gene: TRBJ1-2
CDR3 protein: CASSPSRGSSNEQFF; CDR3 length: 15; V gene: TRBV28; D gene: TRBD2; J gene: TRBJ2-1
CDR3 protein: CASSFYPETGELFF; CDR3 length: 14; V gene: TRBV27; D gene: NA; J gene: TRBJ2-2
CDR3 protein: CASSFSRSYEQYF; CDR3 length: 13; V gene: TRBV28; D gene: NA; J gene: TRBJ2-7
CDR3 protein: CASSVGGTDYNEQFF; CDR3 length: 15; V gene: TRBV9; D gene: TRBD1; J gene: TRBJ2-1
CDR3 protein: CASSQGLAVGEQYF; CDR3 length: 14; V gene: TRBV6-5; D gene: NA; J gene: TRBJ2-7
CDR3 protein: CASSPRDRGDYGYTF; CDR3 length: 15; V gene: TRBV5-1; D gene: TRBD1; J gene: TRBJ1-2
CDR3 protein: CASSNGRGMNTEAFF; CDR3 length: 15; V gene: TRBV19; D gene: NA; J gene: TRBJ1-1
CDR3 protein: CASSWTVYEQYF; CDR3 length: 12; V gene: TRBV27; D gene: NA; J gene: TRBJ2-7
CDR3 protein: CAISESSAGTQPQHF; CDR3 length: 15; V gene: TRBV10-3; D gene: NA; J gene: TRBJ1-5
CDR3 protein: CASVTVSGANVLTF; CDR3 length: 14; V gene: TRBV6-6; D gene: NA; J gene: TRBJ2-6
CDR3 protein: CASSLGTGNNQPQHF; CDR3 length: 15; V gene: TRBV6-1; D gene: NA; J gene: TRBJ1-5
CDR3 protein: CASSLSGTGSGKLFF; CDR3 length: 15; V gene: TRBV7-9; D gene: TRBD1; J gene: TRBJ1-4
CDR3 protein: CAYPSGQLCRTNEKLFF; CDR3 length: 17; V gene: TRBV30; D gene: NA; J gene: TRBJ1-4
CDR3 protein: CASSLNIDSSYEQYF; CDR3 length: 15; V gene: TRBV7-8; D gene: NA; J gene: TRBJ2-7
CDR3 protein: CASSPGIATGELFF; CDR3 length: 14; V gene: TRBV5-1; D gene: NA; J gene: TRBJ2-2
CDR3 protein: CASSFTPTSRSYEQYF; CDR3 length: 16; V gene: TRBV7-9; D gene: TRBD2; J gene: TRBJ2-7
CDR3 protein: CASSSYVSGQVKGGYTF; CDR3 length: 17; V gene: TRBV5-6; D gene: NA; J gene: TRBJ1-2
CDR3 protein: CASSSGLAESYEQYF; CDR3 length: 15; V gene: TRBV5-1; D gene: TRBD2; J gene: TRBJ2-7
CDR3 protein: CASSPPVGGDNEQFF; CDR3 length: 15; V gene: TRBV18; D gene: TRBD2; J gene: TRBJ2-1
CDR3 protein: CASSLLGVTNEKLFF; CDR3 length: 15; V gene: TRBV5-1; D gene: NA; J gene: TRBJ1-4
CDR3 protein: CASSDRGSNQPQHF; CDR3 length: 14; V gene: TRBV6-1; D gene: NA; J gene: TRBJ1-5
CDR3 protein: CASSLAIRTVKETQYF; CDR3 length: 16; V gene: TRBV7-6; D gene: NA; J gene: TRBJ2-5
CDR3 protein: CASSKDRGHGYTF; CDR3 length: 13; V gene: TRBV6-5; D gene: TRBD1; J gene: TRBJ1-2
CDR3 protein: CASSRYSGANVLTF; CDR3 length: 14; V gene: TRBV7-3; D gene: NA; J gene: TRBJ2-6
CDR3 protein: CASSEAGRMRYEQYF; CDR3 length: 15; V gene: TRBV2; D gene: NA; J gene: TRBJ2-7
CDR3 protein: CASSYGARKQPQHF; CDR3 length: 14; V gene: TRBV6-6; D gene: NA; J gene: TRBJ1-5
CDR3 protein: CASRTTGGFYGYTF; CDR3 length: 14; V gene: TRBV19; D gene: NA; J gene: TRBJ1-2
CDR3 protein: CASSQDEADGGYTF; CDR3 length: 14; V gene: TRBV4-2; D gene: NA; J gene: TRBJ1-2
CDR3 protein: CASSGTGGWNTEAFF; CDR3 length: 15; V gene: TRBV2; D gene: TRBD1; J gene: TRBJ1-1
CDR3 protein: CASSGQLYEQYF; CDR3 length: 12; V gene: TRBV28; D gene: NA; J gene: TRBJ2-7
CDR3 protein: CASSSPDGGARNEQFF; CDR3 length: 16; V gene: TRBV7-3; D gene: TRBD2; J gene: TRBJ2-1